Below are 25 T cell receptor beta chains sequenced from a single sample in a study of lymphopenia after photon versus proton radiotherapy. Here immunoSEQ multiplex PCR was the method, and the copy in TCRdb shows in-frame clones only, minus some. Among roughly 30,000 clones listed, around nine tenths were seen once. The specimen comprised peripheral blood, sampled from a patient treated with proton-based radiotherapy. The source is a woman in her fifties or sixties with cholangiocarcinoma. Some clones in this sample may be carry-over from other donors' samples.

This chain joins TRBV5-5 and TRBJ1-5; 8 nucleotides line up with TRBD1. Germline-derived CDR1 and CDR2 are SGHKS and YYEKEE (reference sequence). CDR3 length: 17 amino acids. Unmatched junction bases numbered 6, after V lost 1 base and J lost 0 bases. CDR3 nucleotide sequence: TGTGCCAGCAGCTTGACGGCAGGGGGCTATAGCAATCAGCCCCAGCATTTT. It translates to CASSLTAGGYSNQPQHF. Filled out from reference TRBV5-5 and TRBJ1-5, the complete variable domain reads DAGVTQSPTHLIKTRGQQVTLRCSPISGHKSVSWYQQVLGQGPQFIFQYYEKEERGRGNFPDRFSARQFPNYSSELNVNALLLGDSALYLCASSLTAGGYSNQPQHFGDGTRLSIL.

The rearrangement uses TRBV2 and TRBJ1-4, with a tentative D call TRBD1 (5 bases). The length of the CDR3 is 17 residues. Per the germline V gene, CDR1 is SNHLY and CDR2 is FYNNEI. Trimming shortened V by 5 bases and J by 8 bases, and 24 bases separated the two germline ends. CDR3 DNA sequence: TGTGCCAGCAGTTCCTCCGCTGGGGCCGCGTCAAGGGAAAAACTGTTTTTT. This encodes CASSSSAGAASREKLFF.

This chain links TRBV5-1 with TRBJ1-4; unclear D gene. V was clipped by 3 bases and J by 7 bases, with 16 bases between them. The CDR3 consists of 15 residues. Germline V lookup: CDR1 SGHRS, CDR2 YFSETQ. The CDR3 bases are TGCGCCAGCAGCTCGTCCACAGTTTCGGGTGAAAAACTGTTTTTT. As protein: CASSSSTVSGEKLFF.

The chain links TRBV7-9 to TRBJ2-5; D not resolved. The CDR3 runs 13 residues. Germline values: CDR1 SEHNR, CDR2 FQNEAQ (reference sequence). The V end was cut by 4 bases, the J end by 5 bases, with 11 bases between. The CDR3 reads CASSSGPLETQYF. CDR3 DNA sequence: TGTGCCAGCAGCTCCGGGCCGTTGGAGACCCAGTACTTC.

The CDR3 is CASAVLNTEAFF. Written as DNA, the CDR3 is TGTGCCAGCGCCGTTCTGAACACTGAAGCTTTCTTT. This chain uses TRBV2 with TRBJ1-1; D is ambiguous. This CDR3 comprises 12 residues. The V gene lost 8 bases and the J gene lost 0 bases, with 7 bases spanning the gap. Germline CDR1 and CDR2: SNHLY and FYNNEI. Combining the CDR3 with reference TRBV2 and TRBJ1-1 gives the whole variable domain EPEVTQTPSHQVTQMGQEVILRCVPISNHLYFYWYRQILGQKVEFLVSFYNNEISEKSEIFDDQFSVERPDGSNFTLKIRSTKLEDSAMYFCASAVLNTEAFFGQGTRLTVV.

The chain uses TRBV5-4 and TRBJ2-7, with a possible D match to TRBD2 (5 bases). Trimming pared 1 base from V and 4 bases from J, leaving 9 bases between. Germline-derived CDR1 and CDR2 are SGHNT and YYREEE (reference sequence). There are 13 residues in the CDR3. The chain's CDR3 is CASSLSGKYEQYF. CDR3 coding DNA: TGTGCCAGCAGCTTGAGCGGCAAATACGAGCAGTACTTC.

This chain links TRBV28 with TRBJ2-2; possibly TRBD1 or TRBD2 for D (6 bases each). Germline V lookup: CDR1 MDHEN, CDR2 SYDVKM. V was clipped by 2 bases and J by 6 bases, with 16 bases between them. This CDR3 has 16 residues. CDR3 amino acids: CASSLGGRIFSGELFF. The CDR3 DNA reads as TGTGCCAGCAGTTTAGGGGGGCGCATATTCTCCGGGGAGCTGTTTTTT.

The chain combines TRBV5-6 with TRBJ2-1; a weak D match, TRBD1 (6 bases). Trimming took off 2 bases at V and 3 bases at J, with 9 bases between the two ends. The V gene's germline CDR1 is SGHDT and CDR2 YYEEEE. The CDR3 has 14 amino acids. The chain's CDR3 is CASSFGTLYNEQFF. For the CDR3, the DNA is TGTGCCAGCAGCTTTGGGACACTCTACAATGAGCAGTTCTTC.

This clone was counted once. V and J are TRBV7-9 and TRBJ2-6; D remains unclear. The CDR3 is 15 amino acids. Germline V gene sequence: CDR1 SEHNR, CDR2 FQNEAQ (reference sequence). Trimming pared 5 bases from V and 0 bases from J, leaving 8 bases between. The chain's CDR3 is CASSPHSSGANVLTF. CDR3 nucleotides: TGTGCCAGCAGCCCCCATAGCTCTGGGGCCAACGTCCTGACTTTC.

The genes are TRBV19 and TRBJ2-6; 7 bases line up with TRBD1. The V gene end was trimmed by 7 bases and the J gene end by 0 bases; junction bases not matched to a gene: 6. Germline CDR1 is LNHDA and CDR2 is SQIVND (reference sequence). CDR3 length: 16 residues. This CDR3 is CASTQQGNSGANVLTF. CDR3 in DNA: TGTGCCAGTACCCAACAGGGGAACTCTGGGGCCAACGTCCTGACTTTC.

The rearrangement links TRBV5-1 to TRBJ2-1; 11 nucleotides align to TRBD2. This CDR3 has 15 amino acids. The V and J ends lost 5 bases and 2 bases, in that order; junction bases with no gene match: 3. CDR1 is SGHRS, CDR2 YFSETQ, per germline. The DNA for the CDR3 is TGCGCCAGCAGGATAGCGGGGGGGCCCTACAATGAGCAGTTCTTC. It yields the protein CASRIAGGPYNEQFF.

Regarding this clone: Given the absence of the conserved phenylalanine or tryptophan at the CDR3 end, a read error is likely. J is TRBJ1-6 and V is TRBV19; D ambiguous. Germline loops: CDR1 LNHDA, CDR2 SQIVND (reference sequence). This CDR3 is built from 11 residues. Between the trimmed V and J ends, which lost 6 bases and 6 bases, there was a span of 3 bases. The CDR3 DNA is TGTGCCAGTAGGGGTAATTCACCCCTCCACCTT. Protein sequence: CASRGNSPLHL.

The DNA for the CDR3 is TGTGCCAGCAGCTTAGTGGCAGGATTCCTCTATGGCTACACCTTC. Amino acids: CASSLVAGFLYGYTF. This sequence joins TRBV7-9 and TRBJ1-2; D unresolved. V lost 1 base and J 4 bases, leaving 13 bases between the germline ends. Germline V gene data show CDR1 as SEHNR and CDR2 as FQNEAQ (reference sequence). The CDR3 has 15 amino acids.

J is TRBJ1-5 and V is TRBV5-1; D not resolved. Germline lookup yields CDR1 SGHRS and CDR2 YFSETQ. The CDR3 is 14 amino acids. Deletions cut 2 bases from V and 4 bases from J, with 10 bases between. CDR3 protein: CASSFGEGNQPQHF. The CDR3 nucleotides read TGCGCCAGCAGCTTTGGGGAAGGGAATCAGCCCCAGCATTTT.

This chain joins TRBV11-2 and TRBJ2-1, with a tentative D call TRBD2 (6 bases). Per germline, CDR1 SGHAT and CDR2 FQNNGV. V shed 8 bases and J shed 0 bases, with 17 bases lying between them. There are 16 residues in the CDR3. The CDR3 nucleotides are TGTGCCAGCCTCGGTGTGGCGGGGAGCTCCTACAATGAGCAGTTCTTC. Protein sequence: CASLGVAGSSYNEQFF.

This clone was counted between two and nine times. The gene calls are TRBV10-3 and TRBJ2-3; the D gene is possibly TRBD1 (6 bases). CDR3 size: 18 residues. CDR1 ENHRY and CDR2 SYGVKD come from the germline V gene. Trimming shortened V by 0 bases and J by 6 bases, and 22 bases separated the two germline ends. CDR3 residues: CAISESWSGQGNVDTQYF. In DNA, the CDR3 is TGTGCCATCAGTGAGTCGTGGAGTGGGCAGGGGAATGTGGATACGCAGTATTTT.

The V call is TRBV7-3, the J call TRBJ1-1; D is ambiguous. The CDR3 has 13 amino acids. V shed 0 bases and J shed 7 bases, with 9 bases lying between them. CDR1 and CDR2 from the germline V gene are SGHTA and FQGTGA. This chain's CDR3 is CASSLTKSHEAFF. As DNA, the CDR3 is TGTGCCAGCAGCTTAACCAAGTCCCATGAAGCTTTCTTT.

This chain connects TRBV20-1 to TRBJ1-2, with 7 bases aligning to TRBD1. J lost 4 bases, V lost 5 bases, and 1 base had no gene match. The CDR3 covers 11 residues. The germline gives CDR1 DFQATT, CDR2 SNEGSKA (reference sequence). The CDR3 reads CSARDSYGYTF. CDR3 nucleotide sequence: TGCAGTGCTCGGGACAGCTATGGCTACACCTTC.

This clone appeared a few times. The chain uses TRBV4-1 and TRBJ1-4; D is unresolved. The length of the CDR3 is 17 residues. Trimming left V 4 bases short and J 8 bases short, with 23 bases between. Germline V gene data show CDR1 as MGHRA and CDR2 as YSYEKL. The CDR3 sequence: CASSPQDVGGGSEKLFF. For the CDR3, the DNA is TGCGCCAGCAGCCCCCAGGACGTGGGCGGTGGTAGCGAAAAACTGTTTTTT.

J is TRBJ2-3 and V is TRBV5-6; D unclear. Germline V CDR1 and CDR2: SGHDT, YYEEEE. Trimming pared 4 bases from V and 2 bases from J, leaving 5 bases between. The CDR3 has 12 amino acids. The DNA for the CDR3 is TGTGCCAGCAGCCCGAACACAGATACGCAGTATTTT. Residues: CASSPNTDTQYF.

This rearrangement joins TRBV2 to TRBJ2-1; 12 bases are shared with TRBD1. Germline values: CDR1 SNHLY, CDR2 FYNNEI. The CDR3 contains 14 residues. V trimming: 9 bases; J trimming: 6 bases; junction bases outside the gene matches: 6. The chain's CDR3 is CARGDRGLGNEQFF. Here the CDR3 DNA reads TGTGCCAGGGGGGACAGGGGGCTAGGCAATGAGCAGTTCTTC.

The V call is TRBV6-1, the J call TRBJ1-6; maybe TRBD1 (5 bases). Trimming stripped 6 bases from V and 6 bases from J, with 12 bases between. This CDR3 is built from 14 residues. Germline lookup yields CDR1 MNHNS and CDR2 SASEGT. The CDR3, as DNA: TGTGCCAGCAGGTCAGACAGTTTTAATTCACCCCTCCACTTT. Protein sequence: CASRSDSFNSPLHF.

The V gene is TRBV27, the J gene TRBJ2-3; 12 nucleotides align to TRBD2. The CDR3 is 19 residues long. The germline CDR1 and CDR2 sequences are MNHEY and SMNVEV (reference sequence). The junction had 13 bases not matched to a gene; V was cut back by 6 bases and J by 0 bases. CDR3 DNA sequence: TGTGCCAGCAGGTGGGGGAGACTAGCGGGGGCCTCTAGCACAGATACGCAGTATTTT. Residues: CASRWGRLAGASSTDTQYF.

The genes are TRBV10-2 and TRBJ1-1; tentative D call: TRBD1 (5 bases). Germline V gives CDR1 WSHSY, CDR2 SAAADI. This CDR3 comprises 14 residues. V dropped 3 bases and J dropped 4 bases, with 12 bases sitting between them. CDR3 bases: TGCGCCAGCAGTGACCCGACAGTCCGCACTGAAGCTTTCTTT. This gives the protein CASSDPTVRTEAFF.

The V gene is TRBV6-5, the J gene TRBJ2-7; 9 bases fit TRBD1. Germline trimming cut 5 bases from V and 3 bases from J; bases unmatched to any gene: 2. There are 13 residues in the CDR3. Germline loops: CDR1 MNHEY, CDR2 SVGAGI. The CDR3 sequence is CASSPTGGYEQYF. As DNA, the CDR3 is TGTGCCAGCAGTCCGACAGGGGGCTACGAGCAGTACTTC.